This T cell receptor beta chain was obtained from a study of blood T cell repertoires in COVID-19. Overall study: Samples representing acute and convalescent COVID-19 were sourced from the United States, Italy and Spain.

The repertoire was sequenced with immunoSEQ multiplex PCR; TCRdb's copy has only in-frame clones and lacks some. Counted here are some 140,000 clones, roughly 84% occurring once; the ten biggest clones make up 5% to 6%. CDR3 size: 16 residues. The ends lost 4 bases at V and 4 bases at J; junction bases unmatched: 12. Looked up from germline, CDR1 is MNHEY and CDR2 is SVGAGI. Cohorts were based on clinical histories the participants reported. The clonotype was recovered from a man in his forties with acute COVID-19. This chain connects TRBV6-5 to TRBJ1-1; 7 bases fit TRBD1. The sequenced sample was PBMCs or T cells enriched from blood (not recorded which). CDR3 amino acids: CASSSTKGWDSTEAFF. The CDR3 DNA follows: TGTGCCAGCAGTTCCACTAAAGGGTGGGACAGCACTGAAGCTTTCTTT.